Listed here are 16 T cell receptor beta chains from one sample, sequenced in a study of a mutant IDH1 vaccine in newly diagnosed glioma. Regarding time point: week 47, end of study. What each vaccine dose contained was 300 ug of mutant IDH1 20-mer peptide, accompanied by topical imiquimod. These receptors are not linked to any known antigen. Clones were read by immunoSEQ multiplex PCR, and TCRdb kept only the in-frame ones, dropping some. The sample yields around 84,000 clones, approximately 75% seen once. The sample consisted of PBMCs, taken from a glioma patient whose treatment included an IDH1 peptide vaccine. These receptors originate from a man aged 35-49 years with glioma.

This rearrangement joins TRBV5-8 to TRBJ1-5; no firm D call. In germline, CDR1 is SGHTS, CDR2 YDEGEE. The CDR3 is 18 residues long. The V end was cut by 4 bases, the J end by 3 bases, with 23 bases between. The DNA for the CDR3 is TGTGCCAGCAGCAGGCGGGAACCCGACGGGGTCTACAATCAGCCCCAGCATTTT. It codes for CASSRREPDGVYNQPQHF. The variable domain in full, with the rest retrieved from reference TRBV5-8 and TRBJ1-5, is EAGVTQSPTHLIKTRGQQATLRCSPISGHTSVYWYQQALGLGLQFLLWYDEGEERNRGNFPPRFSGRQFPNYSSELNVNALELEDSALYLCASSRREPDGVYNQPQHFGDGTRLSIL.

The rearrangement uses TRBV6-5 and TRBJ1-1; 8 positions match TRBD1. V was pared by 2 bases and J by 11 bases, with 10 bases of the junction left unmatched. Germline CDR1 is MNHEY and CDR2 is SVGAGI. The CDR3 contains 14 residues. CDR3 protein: CASSYRTGTLEAFF. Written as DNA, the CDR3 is TGTGCCAGCAGTTACAGGACAGGGACTTTGGAGGCTTTCTTT.

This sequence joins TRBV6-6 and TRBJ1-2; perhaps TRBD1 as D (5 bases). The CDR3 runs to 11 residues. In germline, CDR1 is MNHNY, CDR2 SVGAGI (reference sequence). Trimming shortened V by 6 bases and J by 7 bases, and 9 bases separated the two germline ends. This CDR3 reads CASSPQGGYTF. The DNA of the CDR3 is TGTGCCAGCAGCCCCCAGGGTGGCTACACCTTC.

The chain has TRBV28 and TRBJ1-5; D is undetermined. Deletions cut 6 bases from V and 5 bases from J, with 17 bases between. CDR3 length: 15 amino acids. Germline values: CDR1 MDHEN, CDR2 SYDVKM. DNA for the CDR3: TGTGCCAGCAGATCCGGACGGAGTGGGGATCAGCCCCAGCATTTT. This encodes CASRSGRSGDQPQHF. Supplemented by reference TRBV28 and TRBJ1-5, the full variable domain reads DVKVTQSSRYLVKRTGEKVFLECVQDMDHENMFWYRQDPGLGLRLIYFSYDVKMKEKGDIPEGYSVSREKKERFSLILESASTNQTSMYLCASRSGRSGDQPQHFGDGTRLSIL.

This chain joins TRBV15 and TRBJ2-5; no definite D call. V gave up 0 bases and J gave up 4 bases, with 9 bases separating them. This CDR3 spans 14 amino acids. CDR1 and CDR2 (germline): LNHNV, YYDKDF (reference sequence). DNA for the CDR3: TGTGCCACCAGCAGAGATGCCCCGCGAGAGACCCAGTACTTC. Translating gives CATSRDAPRETQYF.

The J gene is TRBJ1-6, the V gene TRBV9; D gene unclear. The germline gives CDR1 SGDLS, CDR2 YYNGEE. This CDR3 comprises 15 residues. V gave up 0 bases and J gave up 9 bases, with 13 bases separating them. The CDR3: CASSVAEGTRSPLHF. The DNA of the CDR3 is TGTGCCAGCAGCGTAGCAGAGGGAACCCGTTCACCCCTCCACTTT.

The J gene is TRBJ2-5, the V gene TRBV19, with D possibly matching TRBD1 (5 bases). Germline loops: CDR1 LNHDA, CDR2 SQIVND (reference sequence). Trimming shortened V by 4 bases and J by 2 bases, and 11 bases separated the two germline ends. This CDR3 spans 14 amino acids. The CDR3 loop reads CASSKRQSQETQYF. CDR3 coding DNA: TGTGCCAGTAGTAAGCGACAGTCTCAAGAGACCCAGTACTTC.

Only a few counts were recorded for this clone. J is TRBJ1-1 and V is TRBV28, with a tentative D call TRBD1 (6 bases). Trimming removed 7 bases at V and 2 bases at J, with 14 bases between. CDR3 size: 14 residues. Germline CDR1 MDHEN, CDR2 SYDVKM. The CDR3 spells CASTRKGVNTEAFF. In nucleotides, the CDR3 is TGTGCCAGCACCAGGAAGGGGGTCAACACTGAAGCTTTCTTT. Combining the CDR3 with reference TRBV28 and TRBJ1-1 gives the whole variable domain DVKVTQSSRYLVKRTGEKVFLECVQDMDHENMFWYRQDPGLGLRLIYFSYDVKMKEKGDIPEGYSVSREKKERFSLILESASTNQTSMYLCASTRKGVNTEAFFGQGTRLTVV.

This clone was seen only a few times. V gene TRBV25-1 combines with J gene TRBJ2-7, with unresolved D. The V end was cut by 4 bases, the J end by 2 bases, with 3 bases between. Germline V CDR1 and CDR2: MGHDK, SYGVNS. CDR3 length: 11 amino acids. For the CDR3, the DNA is TGTGCCAGCAGTGCCGCCTACGAGCAGTACTTC. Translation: CASSAAYEQYF.

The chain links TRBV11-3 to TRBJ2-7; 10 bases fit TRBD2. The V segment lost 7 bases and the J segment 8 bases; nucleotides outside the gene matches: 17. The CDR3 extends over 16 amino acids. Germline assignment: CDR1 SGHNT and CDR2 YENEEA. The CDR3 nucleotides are TGTGCCAGCACCCTCCGGTCCCGGAGCGGGAGGGCGCAGCAGTACTTC. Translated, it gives CASTLRSRSGRAQQYF.

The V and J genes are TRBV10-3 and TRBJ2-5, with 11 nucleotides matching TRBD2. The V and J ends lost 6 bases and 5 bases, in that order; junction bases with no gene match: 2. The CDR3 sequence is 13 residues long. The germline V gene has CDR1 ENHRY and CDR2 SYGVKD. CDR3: CAIRRTSGETQYF. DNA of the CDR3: TGTGCCATCAGAAGGACTAGCGGGGAGACCCAGTACTTC.

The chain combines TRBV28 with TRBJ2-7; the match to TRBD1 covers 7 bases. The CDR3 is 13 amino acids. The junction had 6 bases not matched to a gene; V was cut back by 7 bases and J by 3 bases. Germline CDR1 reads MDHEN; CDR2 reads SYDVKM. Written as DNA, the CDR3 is TGTGCCAGCAATAAAGGGACAGTCTACGAGCAGTACTTC. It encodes CASNKGTVYEQYF.

The CDR3 spells CATNLQGSQPQHF. For the CDR3, the DNA is TGTGCCACCAACCTCCAGGGGAGTCAGCCCCAGCATTTT. The rearrangement links TRBV19 to TRBJ1-5; maybe TRBD1 (6 bases). Germline CDR1 reads LNHDA; CDR2 reads SQIVND (reference sequence). The CDR3 is 13 residues long. Trimming cost V 10 bases and J 6 bases, with 16 bases left between them.

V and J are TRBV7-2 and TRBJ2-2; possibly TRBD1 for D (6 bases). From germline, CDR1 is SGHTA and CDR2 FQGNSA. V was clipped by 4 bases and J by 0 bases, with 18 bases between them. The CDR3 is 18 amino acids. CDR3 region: CASSSPLLGASNTGELFF. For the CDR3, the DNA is TGTGCCAGCAGCTCACCACTTTTGGGGGCCTCGAACACCGGGGAGCTGTTTTTT. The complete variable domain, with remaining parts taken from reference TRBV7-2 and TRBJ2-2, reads GAGVSQSPSNKVTEKGKDVELRCDPISGHTALYWYRQSLGQGLEFLIYFQGNSAPDKSGLPSDRFSAERTGGSVSTLTIQRTQQEDSAVYLCASSSPLLGASNTGELFFGEGSRLTVL.

As DNA, the CDR3 is TGTGCCAGCAGCACGATGGACGGGAGGGGGACTGAAGCTTTCTTT. Translation: CASSTMDGRGTEAFF. The V and J genes are TRBV13 and TRBJ1-1, with D possibly TRBD1 on 6 matching bases. The germline gives CDR1 PRHDT, CDR2 FYEKMQ (reference sequence). Trimming shortened V by 5 bases and J by 5 bases, and 18 bases separated the two germline ends. This CDR3 comprises 15 residues.

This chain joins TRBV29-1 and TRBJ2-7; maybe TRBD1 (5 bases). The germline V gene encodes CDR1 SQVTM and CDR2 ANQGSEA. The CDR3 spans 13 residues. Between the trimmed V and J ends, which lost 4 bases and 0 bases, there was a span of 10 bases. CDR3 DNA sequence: TGCAGCGTTGCAGGGTCGAGCTCCTACGAGCAGTACTTC. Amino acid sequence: CSVAGSSSYEQYF.